The clone carrying this T cell receptor (beta chain) was seen a handful of times. No antigen is known for it. The entry originates in a study of blood T cells in healthy people across ages. With 3 bases removed from V and 2 bases from J, the gap between germline ends came to 20 bases. The CDR3 extends over 17 amino acids. Germline V gene data show CDR1 as DFQATT and CDR2 as SNEGSKA (reference sequence). PCR was performed a second time for about 7 to 11 cycles using a sample-barcoded 5' primer and a J-beta primer mix. A tag from a template-switch adaptor with 12 random nucleotides marked each cDNA molecule. TCRdb called the 5' RACE reads again in MiXCR, with one record for every CDR3 protein. The top ten clones hold roughly 26% of a sample with 790,000 or so distinct CDR3 sequences, 56% of them seen once. Study-wide results and caveats: While age rose, TCR beta diversity per million T cells dropped in a roughly linear way. Long-lived donors carried more naive CD4+ cells and greater diversity than aged donors.

The sample, approximately 11 milliliters of peripheral blood, was drawn from each donor. The clonotype was recovered from a man aged 35 to 55 in good health. Input material: blood. The rearrangement uses TRBV20-1 and TRBJ1-5; a possible D gene is TRBD1 (6 bases). CDR3 region: CSASRGRGVLGNQPQHF. As DNA, the CDR3 is TGCAGTGCTAGTCGGGGGCGCGGGGTGTTGGGCAATCAGCCCCAGCATTTT.